The following is a TCR beta chain sequence with its context. Other DNA sequences from this sample encode an identical CDR3 as well. In the original processing: Estimation of nucleated cell counts relied on the amplification of reference gene primers. Using immunoSEQ multiplex PCR, the repertoire was profiled, and TCRdb retains in-frame clones only, with some absent. V and J calls plus clone size are reproduced from that table; the DNA served to infer D and trimming. The data contain over 300,000 clones, around 87% of them singletons. The data were obtained in a study of blood T cell repertoires in COVID-19. Study-wide background: PBMCs, B-cell-depleted T cells, or T cells were the source of the cDNA or gDNA that made up the material.

Participants were aged about 18 to 100 years, lived in under 30 US areas, and enrolled virtually. Membership in each cohort depended on participant-reported clinical history. Trimming took 3 bases from V and 3 from J, leaving 11 bases between them. CDR3 length: 13 residues. CDR1 is GTSNPN and CDR2 is SVGIG in the germline V gene (reference sequence). The receptor was isolated from a woman under 40 with acute COVID-19. The sequenced sample consisted of PBMCs or T cells enriched from blood (not recorded which). The V call is TRBV30, the J call TRBJ1-1; perhaps TRBD1 as D (6 bases). The CDR3 loop is CAWSEQGYTEAFF. In DNA form, the CDR3 reads TGTGCCTGGAGCGAACAGGGTTACACTGAAGCTTTCTTT.